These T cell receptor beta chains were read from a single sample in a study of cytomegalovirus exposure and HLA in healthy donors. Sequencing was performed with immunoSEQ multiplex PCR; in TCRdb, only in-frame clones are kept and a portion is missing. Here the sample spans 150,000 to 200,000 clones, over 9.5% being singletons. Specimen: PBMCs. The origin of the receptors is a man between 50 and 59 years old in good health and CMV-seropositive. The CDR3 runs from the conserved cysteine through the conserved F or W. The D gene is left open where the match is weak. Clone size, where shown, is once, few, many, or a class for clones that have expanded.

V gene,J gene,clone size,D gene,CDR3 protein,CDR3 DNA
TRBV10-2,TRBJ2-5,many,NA,CASRDTHPQETQYF,TGCGCCAGCAGGGACACACATCCCCAAGAGACCCAGTACTTC
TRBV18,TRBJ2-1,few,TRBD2,CASSPSSGASGGASIF,TGTGCCAGCTCACCATCCTCTGGGGCTAGCGGGGGTGCTTCGATCTTC
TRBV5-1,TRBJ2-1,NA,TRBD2,CASSLETSGGPSYNEQFF,TGCGCCAGCAGCTTGGAGACTAGCGGGGGTCCCTCCTACAATGAGCAGTTCTTC
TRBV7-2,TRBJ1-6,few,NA,CASSGQSSYNSPLHF,TGTGCCAGCAGTGGACAGAGCTCCTATAATTCACCCCTCCACTTT
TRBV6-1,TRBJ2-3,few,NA,CASSWPDTQYF,TGTGCCAGCAGTTGGCCGGATACGCAGTATTTT
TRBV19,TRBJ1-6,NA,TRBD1,CASSIRDREDSPLHF,TGTGCCAGTAGTATCCGGGACAGGGAAGATTCACCCCTCCACTTT
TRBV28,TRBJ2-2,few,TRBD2,CASSLLAGGRGELFF,TGTGCCAGCAGTTTACTAGCGGGGGGCAGAGGGGAGCTGTTTTTT
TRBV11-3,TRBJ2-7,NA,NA,CASSLRRAGFAYEQYF,TGTGCCAGCAGCCTTAGACGAGCGGGTTTTGCCTACGAGCAGTACTTC
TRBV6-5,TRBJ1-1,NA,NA,CASRDTYTEAFF,TGTGCCAGCAGAGACACCTACACTGAAGCTTTCTTT
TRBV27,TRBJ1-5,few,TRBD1,CASSLTGERSNQPQHF,TGTGCCAGCAGCCTTACAGGGGAGCGGAGCAATCAGCCCCAGCATTTT
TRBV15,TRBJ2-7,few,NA,CATSSSSVYEQYF,TGTGCCACCAGCAGTAGCTCAGTCTACGAGCAGTACTTC
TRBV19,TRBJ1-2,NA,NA,CASSERGFGYTF,TGTGCCAGTAGTGAAAGGGGTTTCGGCTACACCTTC
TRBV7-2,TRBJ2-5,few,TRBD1,CASSLLGQGGETQYF,TGTGCCAGCAGCTTACTGGGACAGGGAGGAGAGACCCAGTACTTC
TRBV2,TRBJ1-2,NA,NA,CASSGEGDGYTF,TGTGCCAGCAGTGGGGAGGGGGATGGCTACACCTTC
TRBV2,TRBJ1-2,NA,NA,CASSEFTPYGYTF,TGTGCCAGCAGTGAATTCACACCCTATGGCTACACCTTC
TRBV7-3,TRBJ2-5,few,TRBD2,CASSLTGQAGGPATQYF,TGTGCCAGCAGCTTAACGGGCCAAGCGGGGGGGCCAGCGACCCAGTACTTC
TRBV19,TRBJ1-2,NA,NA,CASSRQGNGYTF,TGTGCCAGTAGTCGGCAGGGGAACGGCTACACCTTC
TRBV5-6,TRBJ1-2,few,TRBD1,CASSLVGQVIYGYTF,TGTGCCAGCAGCTTGGTGGGACAGGTGATATATGGCTACACCTTC
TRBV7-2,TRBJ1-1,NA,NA,CASSLGRGRLNTEAFF,TGTGCCAGCAGCTTAGGGAGGGGACGGCTGAACACTGAAGCTTTCTTT
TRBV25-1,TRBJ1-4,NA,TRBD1,CASSATGVAEKLFF,TGTGCCAGCAGTGCCACAGGGGTAGCGGAAAAACTGTTTTTT
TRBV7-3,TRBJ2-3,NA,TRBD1,CASSFSGGDTQYF,TGTGCCAGCAGCTTCTCAGGGGGAGATACGCAGTATTTT
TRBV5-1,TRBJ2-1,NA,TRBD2,CASMVRGGDNEQFF,TGCGCCAGCATGGTGCGGGGGGGGGACAATGAGCAGTTCTTC
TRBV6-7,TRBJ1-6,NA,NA,CASIGSSYNSPLHF,TGTGCCAGCATCGGGAGCTCCTATAATTCACCCCTCCACTTT
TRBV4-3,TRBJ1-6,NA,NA,CASSQEGGANSPLHF,TGCGCCAGCAGCCAAGAGGGGGGGGCGAATTCACCCCTCCACTTT
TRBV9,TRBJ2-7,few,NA,CASSPRTVRDEQYF,TGTGCCAGCAGCCCCCGGACAGTACGGGACGAGCAGTACTTC
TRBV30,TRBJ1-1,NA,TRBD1,CAGSTGLFTEAFF,TGTGCCGGCTCGACAGGGCTGTTCACTGAAGCTTTCTTT
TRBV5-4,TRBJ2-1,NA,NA,CASSLERGSYNEQFF,TGTGCCAGCAGCTTGGAGAGAGGTTCCTACAATGAGCAGTTCTTC
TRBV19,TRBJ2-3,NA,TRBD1,CASRDRGSTDTQYF,TGTGCCAGTAGGGACAGGGGTAGCACAGATACGCAGTATTTT
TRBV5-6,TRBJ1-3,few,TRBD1,CASSTRGLGNTIYF,TGTGCCAGCAGCACCAGGGGGCTCGGAAACACCATATATTTT
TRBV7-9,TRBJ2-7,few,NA,CASSIDSGTTYEQYF,TGTGCCAGCAGCATAGACTCCGGGACAACCTACGAGCAGTACTTC
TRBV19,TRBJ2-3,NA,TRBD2,CASSALAIRTDTQYF,TGTGCCAGTAGTGCACTAGCGATCCGCACAGATACGCAGTATTTT
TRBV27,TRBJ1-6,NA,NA,CASSRSRGGESPLHF,TGTGCCAGCAGCAGGTCCCGGGGGGGAGAGTCACCCCTCCACTTT
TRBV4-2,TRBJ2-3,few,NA,CASSQEIGISADTQYF,TGTGCCAGCAGCCAAGAAATCGGTATCTCGGCAGATACGCAGTATTTT
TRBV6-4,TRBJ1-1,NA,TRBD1,CASEAGQGAGTEAFF,TGTGCCAGCGAGGCCGGACAGGGGGCTGGCACTGAAGCTTTCTTT
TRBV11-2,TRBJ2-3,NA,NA,CASSLARGGTDTQYF,TGTGCCAGCAGCTTGGCCAGAGGCGGCACAGATACGCAGTATTTT
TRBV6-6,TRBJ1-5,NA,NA,CASSYPTGPNQPQHF,TGTGCCAGCAGTTATCCCACAGGGCCCAATCAGCCCCAGCATTTT
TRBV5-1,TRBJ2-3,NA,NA,CASSLGTASISSTDTQYF,TGCGCCAGCAGCTTGGGGACTGCCTCTATTTCTAGCACAGATACGCAGTATTTT
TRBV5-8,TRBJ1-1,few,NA,CASSLRGSTEAFF,TGTGCCAGCAGCTTAAGGGGATCCACTGAAGCTTTCTTT
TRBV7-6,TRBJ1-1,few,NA,CASSLGAGLNTEAFF,TGTGCCAGCAGCTTAGGGGCAGGATTGAACACTGAAGCTTTCTTT
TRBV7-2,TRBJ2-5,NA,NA,CASSLDGLETQYF,TGTGCCAGCAGCTTAGACGGGTTAGAGACCCAGTACTTC
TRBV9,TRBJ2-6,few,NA,CASSVTQSTGANVLTF,TGTGCCAGCAGCGTCACCCAAAGCACTGGGGCCAACGTCCTGACTTTC
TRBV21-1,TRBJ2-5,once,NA,CASSKLLPIADRVMCETQYF,TGTGCCAGCAGCAAATTATTACCTATAGCGGACAGGGTGATGTGCGAGACCCAGTACTTC
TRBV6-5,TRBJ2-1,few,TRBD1,CASSYFRQGASEQFF,TGTGCCAGCAGTTACTTCAGACAGGGGGCTAGTGAGCAGTTCTTC
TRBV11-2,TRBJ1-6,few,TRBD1,CASSSRAGTGDVDNSPLHF,TGTGCCAGCAGCTCGAGGGCGGGGACAGGGGACGTGGATAATTCACCCCTCCACTTT
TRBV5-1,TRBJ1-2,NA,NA,CASKQGLGDYGYTF,TGCGCCAGCAAGCAGGGGCTAGGTGACTATGGCTACACCTTC
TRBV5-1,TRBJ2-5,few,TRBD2,CASSLTGGPETQYF,TGCGCCAGCAGCTTGACGGGGGGGCCGGAGACCCAGTACTTC
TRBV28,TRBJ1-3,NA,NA,CASSDSRLNGNTIYF,TGTGCCAGCAGTGACTCGAGACTGAATGGAAACACCATATATTTT
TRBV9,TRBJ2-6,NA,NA,CASSFRGQDSDSGANVLTF,TGTGCCAGCAGCTTCAGGGGTCAGGACTCCGACTCTGGGGCCAACGTCCTGACTTTC
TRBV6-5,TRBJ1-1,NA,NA,CASSYVRQNTEAFF,TGTGCCAGCAGTTACGTTAGACAGAACACTGAAGCTTTCTTT
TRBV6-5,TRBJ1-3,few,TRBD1,CASSSGQGVGNTIYF,TGTGCCAGCAGTTCGGGACAGGGGGTTGGAAACACCATATATTTT
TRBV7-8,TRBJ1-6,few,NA,CASSLGEGGPYSPLHF,TGTGCCAGCAGCCTCGGTGAGGGGGGGCCGTATTCACCCCTCCACTTT
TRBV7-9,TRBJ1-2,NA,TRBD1,CASSQDRGNGYTF,TGTGCCAGCAGCCAGGACAGGGGGAATGGCTACACCTTC
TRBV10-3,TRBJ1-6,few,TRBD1,CAISGGQVNSPLHF,TGTGCCATCAGCGGGGGACAGGTAAATTCACCCCTCCACTTT
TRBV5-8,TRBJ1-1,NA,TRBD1,CASSLAGGWVTEAFF,TGTGCCAGCAGCTTGGCAGGGGGTTGGGTCACTGAAGCTTTCTTT
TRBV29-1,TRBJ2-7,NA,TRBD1,CSVGQGRDEQYF,TGCAGCGTCGGACAGGGGAGAGACGAGCAGTACTTC